This T cell receptor (beta chain) comes out of a study of neurological immune-mediated disorders (dated by TCRdb to about 2019). In terms of the full investigation: Peripheral blood TCR-beta repertoires from patients with HTLV-I-associated myelopathy (HAM/TSP), patients with multiple sclerosis, and healthy controls were compared in the study using UMI-based sequencing. The approximately 100 TCR-beta libraries included longitudinal samples, technical triplicates and paired sorted CD4+ and CD8+ T-cell subsets alongside PBMC samples. Of the 68 subjects in the cohort, approximately 15 were HAM/TSP patients, approximately 35 were multiple sclerosis patients, and 20 were healthy controls. Study-level results and caveats: Across subjects, expanded clones never shared an identical CDR3 amino acid sequence, which suggests that the TCR-beta repertoires in every group were private. The highest TCR clonal expansion was observed in HAM/TSP patients, whereas the lowest was observed in MS patients, even when compared with healthy controls.

This clonotype was detected ten times or more. No cognate antigen has been identified for it. No clone much larger than this one lies a single base away; base qualities are absent. cDNA was synthesized by template-switch 5'RACE using a primer with a 10-nucleotide random unique molecular identifier that tagged each TCR transcript. Over 180 million TCR-beta sequences, covering 15-18 subjects, were produced in each sequencing run. The RNeasy kit was used to extract total RNA. The KAPA Real-time Library Amplification kit was used to amplify TCR-beta VDJ regions with primers targeting the TCR constant region and the 5'RACE anchor. A first PCR added sample indexes and Illumina adaptors, after which a second PCR increased the library yield. The roughly 650 bp TCR product was size-selected on a 2% E-gel SizeSelection system after Ampure bead purification. Before pooling, libraries had their quality checked on a Bioanalyzer, their concentration measured with Qubit, and their quantity determined with the Kapa Library Quantification kit. Libraries were sequenced paired-end 2 x 150 bp on an Illumina HiSeq 2500. To increase sequence diversity, 25-30% phiX was spiked into each library pool. From the authors' description of their analysis: The UMI-based MiGEC pipeline processed quality-filtered reads and removed over 90% of raw TCR sequences during error correction. VDJ genes were aligned to IMGT germline references, and clonotypes were defined by unique CDR3 amino acid sequence plus V-J genes. VDJtools evaluated clonal expansion, Shannon diversity and CDR3 relatedness (CalcPairwiseDistances, ClusterSamples); CLCbio workbench built phylogenetic trees. Expanded clones were defined as having at least 8 unique UMIs, based on coefficient-of-variation modelling across technical triplicates. The raw public reads went through TCRdb reprocessing: fastp at Q25, MiXCR clone calling, in-frame beta chains kept. Rows with a matching CDR3 protein are joined into one entry that keeps the most common DNA and genes. The authors' filters were not applied to this entry. The sample records about 29,000 distinct CDR3 sequences, 10% to 15% of which are singletons. The ten largest clones add up to 6% to 8.5% of the sample.

Blood bank volunteers in Maryland, USA served as the healthy controls. Libraries from unsorted PBMCs were made from 2 million PBMCs kept in RNAlater at -80 degrees C until RNA extraction. PBMCs were separated from peripheral blood using Ficoll-Hypaque density gradient centrifugation and then cryopreserved in liquid nitrogen. This receptor was taken from a man between 60 and 75 years old in good health. Sequencing input: PBMCs.

The CDR3 protein is CASSLDLSGASYEQYF. The nucleotide sequence is TGCGCCAGCAGCTTGGATCTGAGCGGGGCCTCCTACGAGCAGTACTTC. The chain is made from TRBV5-1 and TRBJ2-7; TRBD2 lines up with 7 middle nucleotides. Trimming accounts for 0 bases at V and 0 bases at J, while the number of junction bases matched to no gene is 6. In the germline V gene, CDR1 corresponds to SGHRS and CDR2 to YFSETQ. From the cysteine up to the phenylalanine, the CDR3 has a length of 16 residues. CDR3 DNA only is kept here, 48 bases in frame from base 1. With the portions outside the CDR3 filled from the reference TRBV5-1 and TRBJ2-7 genes, the complete variable region becomes KAGVTQTPRYLIKTRGQQVTLSCSPISGHRSVSWYQQTPGQGLQFLFEYFSETQRNKGNFPGRFSGRQFSNSRSEMNVSTLELGDSALYLCASSLDLSGASYEQYFGPGTRLTVT.